Listed below are T cell receptor beta chains from one sample, sequenced in a study of shared clonotypes between healthy human individuals. The data were produced by immunoSEQ multiplex PCR, yet TCRdb's version contains in-frame clones alone and is incomplete. The sample carries some 2,000,000 clones, approximately 96% recorded once. The sequenced sample was naive CD4+ T cells sorted from blood. These receptors were obtained from a man younger than 35 in good health. The CDR3 runs from the conserved cysteine through the conserved F or W. D genes are given only for firm matches. Some rows have no size entry. The others give once, few or many, or a class for an expanded clone.

J	D	V	size	CDR3	DNA
TRBJ1-1	TRBD1	TRBV5-6	.	CASSAGQGRSSGRAFF	TGTGCCAGCAGCGCAGGACAGGGGCGGTCTTCAGGGAGGGCTTTCTTT
TRBJ2-1	TRBD1	TRBV11-2	.	CASSPDRGRSGEQFF	TGTGCCAGCAGCCCGGACAGGGGGCGTAGCGGTGAGCAGTTCTTC
TRBJ2-3	TRBD2	TRBV9	.	CASSVGGAGGTDTQYF	TGTGCCAGCAGCGTAGGGGGAGCGGGAGGCACAGATACGCAGTATTTT
TRBJ1-2	.	TRBV6-1	once	CASSDVGLRYGYTF	TGTGCCAGCAGTGATGTGGGGTTGAGGTATGGCTACACCTTC
TRBJ2-1	.	TRBV25-1	.	CASSSGNEQFF	TGTGCCAGCAGTTCAGGGAATGAGCAGTTCTTC
TRBJ2-2	.	TRBV18	.	CASSPSAEGRELFF	TGTGCCAGCTCACCATCCGCCGAGGGCCGGGAGCTGTTTTTT
TRBJ2-7	TRBD1	TRBV6-6	.	CASRRTGLDEQYF	TGTGCCAGCAGGAGGACAGGCCTTGACGAGCAGTACTTC
TRBJ2-1	TRBD1	TRBV5-6	.	CASSLGTGNNEQFF	TGTGCCAGCAGCTTAGGGACAGGGAACAATGAGCAGTTCTTC
TRBJ2-1	TRBD2	TRBV5-6	.	CASSPDQRDWYNEQFF	TGTGCCAGCAGCCCCGACCAGCGGGATTGGTACAATGAGCAGTTCTTC
TRBJ1-2	.	TRBV6-5	.	CASSYSTGNYGYTF	TGTGCCAGCAGTTACTCGACCGGAAACTATGGCTACACCTTC
TRBJ2-7	TRBD1	TRBV10-3	.	CATGQASSYEQYF	TGTGCCACCGGACAGGCCAGCTCCTACGAGCAGTACTTC
TRBJ1-2	TRBD1	TRBV4-1	.	CASSQPGQETNYGYTF	TGCGCCAGCAGCCAACCAGGACAGGAGACTAACTATGGCTACACCTTC
TRBJ2-5	TRBD2	TRBV7-2	.	CASSLSGLAVQETQYF	TGTGCCAGCAGCTTATCGGGACTAGCGGTACAAGAGACCCAGTACTTC
TRBJ1-2	.	TRBV5-1	once	CASSLGGGYGYTF	TGCGCCAGCAGCTTAGGCGGGGGCTATGGCTACACCTTC
TRBJ1-1	.	TRBV18	.	CASSPLDPTTEAFF	TGTGCCAGCTCACCCTTGGACCCAACCACTGAAGCTTTCTTT
TRBJ2-3	.	TRBV29-1	.	CSVAPLSSGTDTQYF	TGCAGCGTAGCCCCTCTCTCGAGCGGCACAGATACGCAGTATTTT
TRBJ1-4	.	TRBV27	.	CASSFWAEEKLFF	TGTGCCAGCAGTTTTTGGGCCGAAGAAAAACTGTTCTTT
TRBJ1-4	.	TRBV2	.	CASASFINEKLFF	TGTGCCAGTGCCAGCTTCATTAATGAAAAACTGTTTTTT
TRBJ2-2	TRBD2	TRBV9	.	CASSLGLDPNTGELFF	TGTGCCAGCAGCCTTGGACTAGACCCGAACACCGGGGAGCTGTTTTTT
TRBJ1-2	.	TRBV25-1	.	CASSLNYGYTF	TGTGCCAGCAGTTTAAACTATGGCTACACCTTC
TRBJ2-7	TRBD2	TRBV28	.	CASPPYSSGWGDEQYF	TGTGCCAGCCCCCCTTACTCTAGCGGGTGGGGGGACGAGCAGTACTTC
TRBJ1-2	.	TRBV7-8	once	CASSLDESLYGYTF	TGTGCCAGCAGCTTAGATGAGTCCCTCTATGGCTACACCTTC
TRBJ2-5	TRBD2	TRBV30	.	CAWSVLGGRETQYF	TGTGCCTGGAGTGTACTCGGGGGGAGGGAGACCCAGTACTTC
TRBJ1-4	.	TRBV28	.	CASSPKLTVLGEKLFF	TGTGCCAGCAGTCCTAAATTGACAGTGCTAGGTGAAAAACTGTTTTTT
TRBJ2-7	TRBD2	TRBV11-2	.	CASTIGTSANYEQYF	TGTGCCAGCACTATAGGGACTAGCGCTAACTACGAGCAGTACTTC
TRBJ2-3	TRBD2	TRBV7-2	.	CASSLAGGPTTRVTDTQYF	TGTGCCAGCAGCTTAGCGGGAGGGCCAACTACTCGGGTCACAGATACGCAGTATTTT
TRBJ2-7	.	TRBV11-2	.	CASTPSTVSYEQYF	TGTGCCAGCACACCATCGACAGTCTCCTACGAGCAGTACTTC
TRBJ1-5	.	TRBV6-5	.	CASSYSKGVPQHF	TGTGCCAGCAGTTACTCGAAAGGAGTCCCCCAGCATTTT
TRBJ1-1	TRBD1	TRBV7-7	.	CASSQAQGTEAFF	TGTGCTAGCAGCCAAGCACAGGGGACTGAAGCTTTCTTT
TRBJ2-1	.	TRBV5-1	.	CASRPEGVYNEQFF	TGCGCCAGCAGGCCCGAAGGGGTATACAATGAGCAGTTCTTC
TRBJ1-2	.	TRBV19	.	CASRADKAGYTF	TGTGCCAGTAGGGCAGATAAAGCTGGCTACACCTTC
TRBJ1-1	.	TRBV5-1	once	CASSPGGRGYVAEAFF	TGCGCCAGCAGCCCTGGGGGCAGGGGATATGTCGCTGAAGCTTTCTTT
TRBJ1-1	.	TRBV19	.	CASSISETANTEAFF	TGTGCCAGTAGTATATCGGAGACAGCGAACACTGAAGCTTTCTTT
TRBJ2-1	TRBD2	TRBV5-1	.	CASSLNLAGGYNEQFF	TGCGCCAGCAGCCTAAACCTAGCGGGAGGGTACAATGAGCAGTTCTTC
TRBJ1-5	.	TRBV10-3	.	CAISETTSNQPQHF	TGTGCCATCAGTGAAACCACCAGCAATCAGCCCCAGCATTTT
TRBJ1-2	.	TRBV27	.	CASSSILQGDGYTF	TGTGCCAGCAGTTCTATCTTACAGGGTGATGGCTACACCTTC
TRBJ1-5	TRBD1	TRBV19	.	CASSTGQGVGQPQHF	TGTGCCAGTAGTACGGGACAGGGGGTGGGTCAGCCCCAGCATTTT